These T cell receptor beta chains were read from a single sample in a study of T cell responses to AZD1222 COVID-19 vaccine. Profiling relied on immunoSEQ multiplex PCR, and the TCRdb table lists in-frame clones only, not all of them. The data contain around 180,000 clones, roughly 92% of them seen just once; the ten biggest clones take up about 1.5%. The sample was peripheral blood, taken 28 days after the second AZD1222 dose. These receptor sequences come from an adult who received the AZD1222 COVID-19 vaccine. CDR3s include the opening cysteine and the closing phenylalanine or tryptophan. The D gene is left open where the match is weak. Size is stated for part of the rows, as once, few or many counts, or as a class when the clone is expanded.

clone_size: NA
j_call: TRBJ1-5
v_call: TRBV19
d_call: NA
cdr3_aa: CASTVEHQPQHF
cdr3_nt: TGTGCCAGTACGGTCGAGCATCAGCCCCAGCATTTT

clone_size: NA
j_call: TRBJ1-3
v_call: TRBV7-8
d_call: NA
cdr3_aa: CASSLSFASQGSGNTIYF
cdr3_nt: TGTGCCAGCAGCTTATCATTTGCAAGCCAGGGGTCTGGAAACACCATATATTTT

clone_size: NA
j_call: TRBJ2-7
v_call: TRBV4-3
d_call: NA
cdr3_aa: CASSQGFEQYF
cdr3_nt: TGCGCCAGCAGCCAAGGTTTCGAGCAGTACTTC

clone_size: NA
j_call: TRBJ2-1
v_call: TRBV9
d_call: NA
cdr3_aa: CASSVGSGSYNEQFF
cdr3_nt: TGTGCCAGCAGCGTAGGGAGCGGCTCCTACAATGAGCAGTTCTTC

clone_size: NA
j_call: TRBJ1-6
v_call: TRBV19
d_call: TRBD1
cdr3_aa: CASSPRTDRDSPLHF
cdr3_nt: TGTGCCAGTAGTCCCCGGACGGACAGGGACTCACCCCTCCACTTT

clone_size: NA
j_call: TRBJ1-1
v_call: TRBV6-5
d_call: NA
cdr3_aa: CASNPFRNTEAFF
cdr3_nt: TGTGCCAGCAATCCCTTTCGGAACACTGAAGCTTTCTTT

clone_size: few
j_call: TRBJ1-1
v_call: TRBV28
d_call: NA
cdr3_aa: CASSSNLGVGGTEAFF
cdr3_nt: TGTGCCAGCAGTTCCAACCTCGGCGTGGGGGGCACTGAAGCTTTCTTT

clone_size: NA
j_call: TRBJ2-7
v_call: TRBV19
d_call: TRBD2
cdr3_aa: CASSPGTSGYEQYF
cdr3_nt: TGTGCCAGTAGTCCCGGGACTAGCGGCTACGAGCAGTACTTC

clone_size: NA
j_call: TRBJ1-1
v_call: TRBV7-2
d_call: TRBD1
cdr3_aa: CASTLTGTANTEAFF
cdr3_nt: TGTGCCAGCACCCTCACCGGGACAGCGAACACTGAAGCTTTCTTT

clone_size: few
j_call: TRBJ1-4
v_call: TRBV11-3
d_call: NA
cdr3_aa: CASSPADYNEKLFF
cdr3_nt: TGTGCCAGCAGCCCCGCGGATTATAATGAAAAACTGTTTTTT

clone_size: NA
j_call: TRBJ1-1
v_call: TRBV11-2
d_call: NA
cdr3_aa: CASSLGTLDTEAFF
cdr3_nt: TGTGCCAGCAGCTTAGGGACGTTGGACACTGAAGCTTTCTTT

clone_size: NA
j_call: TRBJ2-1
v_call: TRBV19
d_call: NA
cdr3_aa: CASSRGPSSYNEQFF
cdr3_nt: TGTGCCAGTAGTCGGGGCCCCAGCTCCTACAATGAGCAGTTCTTC

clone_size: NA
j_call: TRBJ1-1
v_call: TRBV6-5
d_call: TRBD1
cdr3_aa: CASSYTGTGRSEAFF
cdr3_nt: TGTGCCAGCAGTTACACCGGGACAGGGAGGTCTGAAGCTTTCTTT

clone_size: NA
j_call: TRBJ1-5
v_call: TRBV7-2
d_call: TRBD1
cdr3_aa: CASSTRTGGGQPQHF
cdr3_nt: TGTGCCAGCAGCACCCGGACAGGGGGCGGCCAGCCCCAGCATTTT

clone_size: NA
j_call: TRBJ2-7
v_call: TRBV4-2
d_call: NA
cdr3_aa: CASSQTGEGIKEQYF
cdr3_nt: TGTGCCAGCAGCCAGACAGGGGAGGGGATAAAGGAGCAGTACTTC

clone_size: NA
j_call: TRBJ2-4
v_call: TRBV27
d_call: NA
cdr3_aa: CASSSPGSLAKNIQYF
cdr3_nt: TGTGCCAGCAGTTCGCCAGGGAGCCTAGCCAAAAACATTCAGTACTTC

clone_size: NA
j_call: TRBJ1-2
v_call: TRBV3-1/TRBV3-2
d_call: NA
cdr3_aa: CASSLTEQGVGGYTF
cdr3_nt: TGTGCCAGCAGCCTAACCGAACAGGGTGTAGGGGGCTACACCTTC

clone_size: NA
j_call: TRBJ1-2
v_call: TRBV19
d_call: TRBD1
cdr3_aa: CASSIGTGDGGYGYTF
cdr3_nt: TGTGCCAGTAGTATTGGGACAGGGGATGGGGGCTATGGCTACACCTTC

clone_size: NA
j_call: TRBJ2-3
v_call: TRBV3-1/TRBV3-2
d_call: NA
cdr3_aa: CASSRGPIRTDTQYF
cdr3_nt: TGTGCCAGCAGCCGAGGACCCATCCGCACAGATACGCAGTATTTT

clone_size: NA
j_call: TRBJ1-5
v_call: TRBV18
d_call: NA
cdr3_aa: CASSPPGVYSNQPQHF
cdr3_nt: TGTGCCAGCTCACCACCAGGGGTCTATAGCAATCAGCCCCAGCATTTT

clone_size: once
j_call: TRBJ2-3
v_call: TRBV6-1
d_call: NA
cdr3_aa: CASSERRNTDTQYF
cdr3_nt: TGTGCCAGCAGTGAAAGGAGGAACACAGATACGCAGTATTTT

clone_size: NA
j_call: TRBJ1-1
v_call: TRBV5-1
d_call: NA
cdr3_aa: CASLGLNTEAFF
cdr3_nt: TGCGCCAGCTTGGGACTGAACACTGAAGCTTTCTTT

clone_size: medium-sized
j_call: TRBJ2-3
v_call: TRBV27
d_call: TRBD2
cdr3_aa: CASSQAGTSRDTDTQYF
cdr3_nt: TGTGCCAGCAGTCAAGCCGGGACTAGCAGAGACACAGATACGCAGTATTTT

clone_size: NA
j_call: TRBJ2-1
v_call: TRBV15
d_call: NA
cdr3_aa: CATSRDLNNEQFF
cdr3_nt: TGTGCCACCAGCAGAGATCTGAACAATGAGCAGTTCTTC

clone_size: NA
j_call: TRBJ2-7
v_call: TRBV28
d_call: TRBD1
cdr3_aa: CASSSPGQGAVYEQYF
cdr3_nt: TGTGCCAGCAGTTCGCCGGGACAGGGGGCTGTCTACGAGCAGTACTTC

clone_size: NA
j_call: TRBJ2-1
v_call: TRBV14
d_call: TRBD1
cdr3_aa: CASSQDQGGLGYNEQFF
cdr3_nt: TGTGCCAGCAGCCAAGATCAAGGGGGCCTAGGGTACAATGAGCAGTTCTTC

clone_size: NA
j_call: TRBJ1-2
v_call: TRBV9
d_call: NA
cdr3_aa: CASSAGYSEGYTF
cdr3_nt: TGTGCCAGCAGCGCGGGGTATTCGGAGGGCTACACCTTC

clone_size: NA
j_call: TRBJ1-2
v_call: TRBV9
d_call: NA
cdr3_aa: CASSVAEGYGYTF
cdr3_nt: TGTGCCAGCAGCGTAGCGGAAGGCTATGGCTACACCTTC

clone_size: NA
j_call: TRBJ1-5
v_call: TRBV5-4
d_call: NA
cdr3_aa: CASSPYHPSISNQPQHF
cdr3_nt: TGTGCCAGCAGCCCCTACCATCCAAGTATTAGCAATCAGCCCCAGCATTTT

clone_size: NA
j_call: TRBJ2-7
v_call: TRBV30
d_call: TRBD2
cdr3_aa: CAWREGLAAYEQYF
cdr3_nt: TGTGCCTGGAGGGAGGGACTAGCGGCCTACGAGCAGTACTTC

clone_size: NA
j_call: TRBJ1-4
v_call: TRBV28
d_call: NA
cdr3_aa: CASSLSRGAYEKLFF
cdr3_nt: TGTGCCAGCAGTTTATCTAGGGGCGCCTATGAAAAACTGTTTTTT

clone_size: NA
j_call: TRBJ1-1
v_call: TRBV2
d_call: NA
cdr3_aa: CASSEGWGTAEAFF
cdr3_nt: TGTGCCAGCAGTGAAGGCTGGGGTACGGCTGAAGCTTTCTTT

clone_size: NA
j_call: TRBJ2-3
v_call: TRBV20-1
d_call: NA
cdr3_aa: CSASSGPQLF
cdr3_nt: TGCAGTGCTAGTTCCGGTCCACAACTTTTT

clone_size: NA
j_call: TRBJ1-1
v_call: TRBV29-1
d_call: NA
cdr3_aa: CSGKTGLTEAFF
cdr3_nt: TGCAGCGGTAAAACAGGGCTCACTGAAGCTTTCTTT

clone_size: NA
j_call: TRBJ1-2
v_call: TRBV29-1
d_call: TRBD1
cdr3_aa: CSVGGFGDRVGYGYTF
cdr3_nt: TGCAGCGTTGGGGGGTTTGGTGACAGGGTAGGCTATGGCTACACCTTC

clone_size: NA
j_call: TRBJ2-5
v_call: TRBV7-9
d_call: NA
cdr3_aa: CASSPGDGRETQYF
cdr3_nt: TGTGCCAGCAGCCCCGGGGACGGACGGGAGACCCAGTACTTC

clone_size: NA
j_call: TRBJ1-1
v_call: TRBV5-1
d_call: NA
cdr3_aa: CASSLDRNTEAFF
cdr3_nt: TGCGCCAGCAGCCTAGACAGGAACACTGAAGCTTTCTTT

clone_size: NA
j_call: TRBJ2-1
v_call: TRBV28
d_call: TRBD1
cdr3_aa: CASSGSDRGSYNEQFF
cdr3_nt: TGTGCCAGCAGTGGATCGGACAGGGGCTCCTACAATGAGCAGTTCTTC

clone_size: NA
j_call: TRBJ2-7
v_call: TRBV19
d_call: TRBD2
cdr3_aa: CASSTTSGTYEQYF
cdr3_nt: TGTGCCAGTAGTACGACTAGCGGGACCTACGAGCAGTACTTC

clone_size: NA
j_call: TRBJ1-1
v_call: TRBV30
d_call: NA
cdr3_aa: CAWSVGGEGVEAFF
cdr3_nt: TGTGCCTGGAGTGTGGGCGGGGAGGGAGTTGAAGCTTTCTTT

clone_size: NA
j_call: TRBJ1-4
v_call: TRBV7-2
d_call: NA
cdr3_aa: CASSLGGKLDLFF
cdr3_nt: TGTGCCAGCAGCTTAGGGGGAAAATTGGACCTGTTTTTT

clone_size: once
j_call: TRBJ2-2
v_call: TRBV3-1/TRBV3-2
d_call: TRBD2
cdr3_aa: CASSQVFGGDSTGELFF
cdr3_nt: TGTGCCAGCAGCCAAGTTTTCGGGGGGGATTCCACCGGGGAGCTGTTTTTT

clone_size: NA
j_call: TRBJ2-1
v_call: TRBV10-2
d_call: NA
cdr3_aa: CASQGSSLQFF
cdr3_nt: TGCGCCAGCCAAGGGAGCTCCCTTCAGTTCTTC

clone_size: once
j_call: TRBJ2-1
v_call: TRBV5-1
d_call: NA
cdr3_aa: CASSKGQSSSYNEQFF
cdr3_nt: TGCGCCAGCAGCAAGGGACAATCAAGCTCCTACAATGAGCAGTTCTTC

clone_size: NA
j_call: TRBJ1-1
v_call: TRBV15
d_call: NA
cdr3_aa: CATSRVDYEAFF
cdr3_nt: TGTGCCACCAGCAGAGTGGACTATGAAGCTTTCTTT

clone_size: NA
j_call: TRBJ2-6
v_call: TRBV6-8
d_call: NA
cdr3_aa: CRPPPGETVSSGANVLTF
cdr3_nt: TGTCGGCCGCCGCCGGGGGAGACAGTGAGCTCTGGGGCCAACGTCCTGACTTTC

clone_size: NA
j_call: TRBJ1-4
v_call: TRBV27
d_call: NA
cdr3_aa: CASSPSFAANEKLFF
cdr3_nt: TGTGCCAGCAGTCCCTCTTTCGCTGCTAATGAAAAACTGTTTTTT

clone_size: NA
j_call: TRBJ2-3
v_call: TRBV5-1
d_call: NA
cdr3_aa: CASSPVLGTSTDTQYF
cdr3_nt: TGCGCCAGCAGCCCCGTCCTAGGAACTAGCACAGATACGCAGTATTTT

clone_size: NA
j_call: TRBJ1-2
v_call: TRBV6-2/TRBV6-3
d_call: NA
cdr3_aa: CASSYGHNGYTF
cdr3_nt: TGTGCCAGCAGTTACGGCCACAATGGCTACACCTTC

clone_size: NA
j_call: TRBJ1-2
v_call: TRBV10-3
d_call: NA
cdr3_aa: CAISEIHNYGYTF
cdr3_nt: TGTGCCATCAGTGAAATCCATAACTATGGCTACACCTTC

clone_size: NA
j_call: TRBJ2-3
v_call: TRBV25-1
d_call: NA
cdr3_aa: CASSEGPRQGLTDTQYF
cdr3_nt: TGTGCCAGCAGTGAAGGCCCGAGACAGGGACTCACAGATACGCAGTATTTT

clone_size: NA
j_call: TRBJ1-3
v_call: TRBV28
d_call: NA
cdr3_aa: CASSLGDGGNTIYF
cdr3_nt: TGTGCCAGCAGTTTAGGGGATGGTGGAAACACCATATATTTT

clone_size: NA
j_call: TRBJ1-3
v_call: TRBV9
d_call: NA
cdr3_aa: CASSGDGNTIYF
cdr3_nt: TGTGCCAGCAGTGGAGACGGAAACACCATATATTTT

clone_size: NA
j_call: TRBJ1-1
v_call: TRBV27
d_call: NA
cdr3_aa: CASSLLGAEAFF
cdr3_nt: TGTGCCAGCAGTTTGTTAGGCGCTGAAGCTTTCTTT

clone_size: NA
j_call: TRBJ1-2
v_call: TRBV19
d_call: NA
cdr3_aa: CASSPEGKGTYGYTF
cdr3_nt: TGTGCCAGTAGCCCCGAAGGCAAGGGGACCTATGGCTACACCTTC

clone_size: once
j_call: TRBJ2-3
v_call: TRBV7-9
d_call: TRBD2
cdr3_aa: CASSLGIRPAGVSDTQYF
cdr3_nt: TGTGCCAGCAGCTTAGGAATCCGTCCGGCGGGGGTTTCAGATACGCAGTATTTT

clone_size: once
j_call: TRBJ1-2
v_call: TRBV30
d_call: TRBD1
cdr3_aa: CAWSSGQGARVLTF
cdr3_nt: TGTGCCTGGAGTTCGGGACAGGGGGCGCGGGTGTTGACCTTC

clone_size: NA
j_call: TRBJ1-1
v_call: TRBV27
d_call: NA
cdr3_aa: CASSFWQGGGNTEAFF
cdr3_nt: TGTGCCAGCAGTTTCTGGCAGGGAGGGGGAAACACTGAAGCTTTCTTT

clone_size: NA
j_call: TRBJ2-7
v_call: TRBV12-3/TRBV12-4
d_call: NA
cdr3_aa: CASSPDSTYEQYF
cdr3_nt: TGTGCCAGCAGTCCGGACAGCACCTACGAGCAGTACTTC